These T cell receptor beta chains were read from a single sample in a study of blood T cell repertoires in COVID-19. The method was immunoSEQ multiplex PCR; TCRdb's version includes in-frame clones alone and lacks a portion of them. The sample contains about 140,000 clones, over 80% of which appear only once. The sequenced sample was peripheral blood. The receptors derive from a human donor in a cohort sampled during active COVID-19. The CDR3 runs from the conserved cysteine through the conserved F or W. The D gene is left open where the match is weak. A row's size may be missing; if present it is once, few, many or a size class.

j_gene,d_gene,abundance,v_gene,CDR3nt,CDR3aa
TRBJ2-1,TRBD2,.,TRBV7-2,TGTGCCAGCAGCTCCAAAAGCGGGAGTCTATACAATGAGCAGTTCTTC,CASSSKSGSLYNEQFF
TRBJ2-3,.,.,TRBV7-2,TGTGCCAGCAGCTCTACCGGGATCCTAAGTCACACAGATACGCAGTATTTT,CASSSTGILSHTDTQYF
TRBJ1-5,TRBD1,.,TRBV5-1,TGCGCCAGCAGCCTAGGACAGGTCGGTCAGCCCCAGCATTTT,CASSLGQVGQPQHF
TRBJ2-2,.,.,TRBV2,TGTGCCAGCAGTGGGGACACGAACACCGGGGAGCTGTTTTTT,CASSGDTNTGELFF
TRBJ2-2,.,.,TRBV9,TGTGCCAGCAGCGTACTTTCCACCGGGGAGCTGTTTTTT,CASSVLSTGELFF
TRBJ2-3,.,.,TRBV5-6,TGTGCCAGCAGCTTGGAGGGGACTAGCACAGATACGCAGTATTTT,CASSLEGTSTDTQYF
TRBJ2-1,TRBD2,.,TRBV7-9,TGTGCCAGCAGCCTAGCGCGAGCGGGAGGATCCTACAATGAGCAGTTCTTC,CASSLARAGGSYNEQFF
TRBJ1-6,TRBD1,.,TRBV13,TGTGCCAGCAGCTTTGGACAGGGTCTTTCACCCCTCCACTTT,CASSFGQGLSPLHF
TRBJ1-6,.,.,TRBV7-3,TGTGCCAGCAGCCCGGGACACAGTTCACCCCTCCACTTT,CASSPGHSSPLHF
TRBJ2-5,TRBD2,.,TRBV7-9,TGTGCCAGCAGCTCCCGGACCCGGACTAGCGGGATCCTTGGCGGGACCCAGTACTTC,CASSSRTRTSGILGGTQYF
TRBJ1-2,TRBD1,.,TRBV5-1,TGCGCCAGCAGCTTAACAGGGGGCGCCGACTATGGCTACACCTTC,CASSLTGGADYGYTF
TRBJ1-2,TRBD1,.,TRBV7-2,TGTGCCAGCAGCTTAGGCTTTGCAGGGGGGAGCTACACCTTC,CASSLGFAGGSYTF
TRBJ2-2,.,once,TRBV7-6,TGTGCCAGCAGCCAAGTAGAAACCGGGGAGCTGTTTTTT,CASSQVETGELFF
TRBJ2-5,.,.,TRBV4-3,TGCGCCAGCAGCCAAGATCGGGTAGTCGGGGAGACCCAGTACTTC,CASSQDRVVGETQYF
TRBJ2-7,.,.,TRBV7-6,TGTGCCAGCAGCGCCAGACTAGAATCCTACGAGCAGTACTTC,CASSARLESYEQYF
TRBJ2-7,TRBD2,.,TRBV7-2,TGTGCCAGCAGCCCTGGACTAGCGGTCCCGACGGGCGAGCAGTACTTC,CASSPGLAVPTGEQYF
TRBJ1-1,TRBD1,.,TRBV7-9,TGTGCCAGCAGCCGCGCCCGCGGACAGGGGTTGGTCATGAACACTGAAGCTTTCTTT,CASSRARGQGLVMNTEAFF
TRBJ1-2,.,.,TRBV29-1,TGCAGCGTTGTACTAGGAGCTAACTATGGCTACACCTTC,CSVVLGANYGYTF
TRBJ1-6,.,.,TRBV30,TGTGCCTGCTCGGCGGGACTCGGCTCACCCCTCCACTTT,CACSAGLGSPLHF
TRBJ1-4,.,.,TRBV3-1/TRBV3-2,TGTGCCAGCAGCCAAGTTCTGTTCGGTGAAAAACTGTTTTTT,CASSQVLFGEKLFF
TRBJ2-7,.,.,TRBV7-2,TGTGCCAGCAGCTTACAGGCACGCTCAACGGGGGAGCAGTACTTC,CASSLQARSTGEQYF